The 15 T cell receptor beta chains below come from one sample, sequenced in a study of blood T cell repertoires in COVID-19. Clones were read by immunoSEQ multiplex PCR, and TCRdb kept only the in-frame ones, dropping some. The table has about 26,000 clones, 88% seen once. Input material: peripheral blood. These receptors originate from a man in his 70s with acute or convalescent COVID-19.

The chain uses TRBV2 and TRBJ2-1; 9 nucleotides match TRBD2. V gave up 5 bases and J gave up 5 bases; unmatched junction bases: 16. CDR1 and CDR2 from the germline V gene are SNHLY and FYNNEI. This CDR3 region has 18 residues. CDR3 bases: TGTGCCAGCAGTCAACCCACCCGATGGGGACTAGCCGACAATGAGCAGTTCTTC. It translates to CASSQPTRWGLADNEQFF.

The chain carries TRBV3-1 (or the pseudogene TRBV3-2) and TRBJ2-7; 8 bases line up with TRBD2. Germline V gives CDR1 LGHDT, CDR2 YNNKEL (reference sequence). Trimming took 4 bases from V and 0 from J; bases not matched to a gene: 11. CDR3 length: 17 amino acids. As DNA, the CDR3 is TGTGCCAGCAGCCTTCAAGGCGGGGGGCTCAACTCCTACGAGCAGTACTTC. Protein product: CASSLQGGGLNSYEQYF.

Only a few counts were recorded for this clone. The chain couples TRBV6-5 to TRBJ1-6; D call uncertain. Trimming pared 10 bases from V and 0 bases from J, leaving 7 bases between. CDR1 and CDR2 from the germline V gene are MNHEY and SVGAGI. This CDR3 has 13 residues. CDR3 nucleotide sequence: TGTGCCACCCGTCGCTCCTATAATTCACCCCTCCACTTT. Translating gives CATRRSYNSPLHF.

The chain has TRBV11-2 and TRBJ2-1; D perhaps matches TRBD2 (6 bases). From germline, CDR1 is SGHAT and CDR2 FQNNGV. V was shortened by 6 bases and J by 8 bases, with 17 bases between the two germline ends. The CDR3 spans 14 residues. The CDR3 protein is CASRPGGSEDEQFF. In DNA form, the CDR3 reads TGTGCCAGCAGACCCGGGGGTAGCGAGGATGAGCAGTTCTTC.

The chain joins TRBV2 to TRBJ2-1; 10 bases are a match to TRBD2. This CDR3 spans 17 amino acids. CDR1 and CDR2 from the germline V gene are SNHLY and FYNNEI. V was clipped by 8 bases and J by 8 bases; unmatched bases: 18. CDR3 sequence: CASSPTTGTSDVDEQFF. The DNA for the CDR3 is TGTGCCAGCTCTCCCACTACCGGGACTAGCGATGTAGATGAGCAGTTCTTC.

The chain's CDR3 is CASSDGTGVTYEQYF. CDR3 bases: TGTGCCAGCAGCGATGGGACAGGGGTGACGTACGAGCAGTACTTC. This chain uses TRBV9 with TRBJ2-7; TRBD1 matches at 10 bases. The V gene end was trimmed by 3 bases and the J gene end by 4 bases; junction bases not matched to a gene: 7. Germline-derived CDR1 and CDR2 are SGDLS and YYNGEE. The CDR3 sequence is 15 residues long.

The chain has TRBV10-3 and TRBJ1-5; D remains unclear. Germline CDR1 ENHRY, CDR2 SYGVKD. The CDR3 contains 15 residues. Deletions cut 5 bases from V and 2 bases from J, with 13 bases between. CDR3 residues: CAISSATNGNQPQHF. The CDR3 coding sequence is TGTGCCATCAGTAGTGCGACAAATGGCAATCAGCCCCAGCATTTT.

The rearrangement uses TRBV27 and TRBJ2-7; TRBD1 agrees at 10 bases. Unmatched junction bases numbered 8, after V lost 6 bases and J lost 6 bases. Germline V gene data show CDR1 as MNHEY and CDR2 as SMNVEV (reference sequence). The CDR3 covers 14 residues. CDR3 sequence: CASRPRQGAGEQYF. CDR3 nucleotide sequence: TGTGCCAGCAGACCAAGACAGGGGGCGGGCGAGCAGTACTTC.

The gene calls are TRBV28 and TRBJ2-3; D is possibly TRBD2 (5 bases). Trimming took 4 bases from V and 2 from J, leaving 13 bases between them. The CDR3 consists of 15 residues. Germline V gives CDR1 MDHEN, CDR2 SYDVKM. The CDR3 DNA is TGTGCCAGCAGTTCCCTAGGGCTAGCCACAGATACGCAGTATTTT. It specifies CASSSLGLATDTQYF.

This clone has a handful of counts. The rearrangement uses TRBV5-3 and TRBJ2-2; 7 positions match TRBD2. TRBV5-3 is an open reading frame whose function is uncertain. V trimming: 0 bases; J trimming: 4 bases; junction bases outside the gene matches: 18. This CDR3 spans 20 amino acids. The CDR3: CARSLVSPVWGRALTGELFF. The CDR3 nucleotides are TGTGCCAGAAGCTTGGTATCCCCTGTTTGGGGGAGGGCCCTCACCGGGGAGCTGTTTTTT.

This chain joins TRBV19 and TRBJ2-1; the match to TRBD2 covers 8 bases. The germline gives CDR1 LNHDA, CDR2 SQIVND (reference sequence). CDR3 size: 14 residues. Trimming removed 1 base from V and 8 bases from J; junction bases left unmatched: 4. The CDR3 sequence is CASSIGLARDEQFF. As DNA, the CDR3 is TGTGCCAGTAGTATAGGACTAGCGAGGGATGAGCAGTTCTTC. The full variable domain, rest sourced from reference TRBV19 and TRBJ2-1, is DGGITQSPKYLFRKEGQNVTLSCEQNLNHDAMYWYRQDPGQGLRLIYYSQIVNDFQKGDIAEGYSVSREKKESFPLTVTSAQKNPTAFYLCASSIGLARDEQFFGPGTRLTVL.

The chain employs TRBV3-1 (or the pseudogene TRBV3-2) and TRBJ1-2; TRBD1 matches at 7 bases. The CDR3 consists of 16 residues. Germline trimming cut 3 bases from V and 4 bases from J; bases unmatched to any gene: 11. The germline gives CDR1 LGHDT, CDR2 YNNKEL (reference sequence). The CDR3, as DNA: TGTGCCAGCAGCCATTACCCGGGCAGGGGGGCCTATGGCTACACCTTC. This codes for CASSHYPGRGAYGYTF.

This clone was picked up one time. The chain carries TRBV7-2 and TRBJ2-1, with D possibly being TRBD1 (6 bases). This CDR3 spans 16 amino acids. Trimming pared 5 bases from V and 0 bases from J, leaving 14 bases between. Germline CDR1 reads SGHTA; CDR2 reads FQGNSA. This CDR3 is CASSPLGGDSYNEQFF. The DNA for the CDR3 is TGTGCCAGCAGCCCCCTTGGGGGCGACTCCTACAATGAGCAGTTCTTC.

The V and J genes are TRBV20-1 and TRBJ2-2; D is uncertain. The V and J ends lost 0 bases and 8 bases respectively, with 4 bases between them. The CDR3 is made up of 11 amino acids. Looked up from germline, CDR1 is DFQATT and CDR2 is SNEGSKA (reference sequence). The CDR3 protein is CSARDQGELFF. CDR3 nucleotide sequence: TGCAGTGCTAGAGATCAAGGGGAGCTGTTTTTT.

CDR3 nucleotide sequence: TGTGCCAGCAGTGACCTGGCCGGGACAGAGAACTACGAGCAGTACTTC. This gives the protein CASSDLAGTENYEQYF. This sequence joins TRBV6-1 and TRBJ2-7, with 7 bases lining up with TRBD1. Germline V lookup: CDR1 MNHNS, CDR2 SASEGT. V lost 3 bases, J lost 3 bases, and 11 bases stayed unmatched. CDR3 length: 16 amino acids.